These 12 T cell receptor beta chains were sequenced from one sample in a study of T cells expressing NK-cell markers (dated by TCRdb to about 2020). Library prep was done by 5' RACE. Sequencing was carried out with an Illumina HiSeq 2000. Once TCRdb had reprocessed the reads, it stored one entry per CDR3 protein sequence and supplied no DNA. The data table for this sample lists some 600,000 distinct CDR3 sequences. 3% to 4.5% of the sample lies in the top ten. The sequencing sample was made of blood T cells: a sorted CD56 or NKG2C T cell subset, CD4+ or CD8+ T cells, or bulk PBMC T cells (not recorded which). These receptors all stem from a man younger than 35 in good health. Donor details come from another sample of the same person, matched by shared clones.

V usage is TRBV11-1 and J usage is TRBJ2-6; TCRdb gives TRBD1 as the D gene, but with no DNA this cannot be confirmed. Germline CDR1 is SGHAT and CDR2 is FQDESV (reference sequence). CDR3 length equals 17 residues. The CDR3 sequence: CASSPPSGSSGANVLTF.

The gene calls are TRBV6-1 and TRBJ1-1; TCRdb reports TRBD1, a call that lacks DNA to check it against. Germline V gene sequence: CDR1 MNHNS, CDR2 SASEGT. The CDR3 totals 12 residues. The CDR3 protein is CASSYTGGSAFF.

The chain uses TRBV7-2 and TRBJ1-4; TCRdb's D call, TRBD1, is unchecked because there is no DNA. Germline V gene lookup returns CDR1 SGHTA and CDR2 FQGNSA. The CDR3 spans 17 residues. CDR3 loop: CASSPRFGVATNEKLFF.

The chain uses TRBV12-3 or TRBV12-4 and TRBJ2-1; as DNA is missing, the TRBD2 call by TCRdb cannot be tested. This CDR3 region has 17 residues. The CDR3 here is CASGPLAGVREYNEQFF.

The chain carries TRBV7-6 and TRBJ2-4. Looked up from germline, CDR1 is SGHVS and CDR2 is FNYEAQ. CDR3 length equals 13 residues. This CDR3 reads CASSSHPTQLQYF.

This chain connects TRBV21-1 to TRBJ2-7; the TCRdb call, TRBD1, lacks DNA for checking. TRBV21-1 counts as a pseudogene. The CDR3 loop spans 15 amino acids. The chain's CDR3 is CASTLGDTIAYEQYF.

The chain recombines TRBV6-1 with TRBJ2-5; TCRdb proposes TRBD1, but this gene call is untestable without DNA. Germline assignment: CDR1 MNHNS and CDR2 SASEGT. The CDR3 spans 13 residues. The CDR3 here is CASGAGVRETQYF.

The V and J genes are TRBV12-3 or TRBV12-4 and TRBJ2-3; TCRdb outputs TRBD1, but without DNA this stays unchecked. This CDR3 comprises 15 residues. CDR3 amino acids: CASSLRTGGRDTQYF.

The chain has TRBV5-6 and TRBJ2-5; the D call of TRBD1 rests on TCRdb alone, since no DNA is present to check it. Germline lookup yields CDR1 SGHDT and CDR2 YYEEEE. The CDR3 is made up of 14 amino acids. CDR3 sequence reads: CASSSIQGSLTQYF.

The chain carries TRBV4-1 and TRBJ2-4; the D gene TCRdb calls, TRBD1, cannot be checked with no DNA. The V gene's germline CDR1 is MGHRA and CDR2 YSYEKL. The CDR3 totals 16 residues. This CDR3 is CASSHGPGTKGNIQYF.

This chain uses TRBV4-1 with TRBJ2-5; TCRdb calls TRBD2, which cannot be checked without DNA. Germline loops: CDR1 MGHRA, CDR2 YSYEKL. This CDR3 is 19 amino acids long. CDR3 loop: CASSQVPGLAGRLAETQYF.

The J gene is TRBJ2-3, the V gene TRBV29-1. Germline values: CDR1 SQVTM, CDR2 ANQGSEA. The CDR3 has 11 amino acids. The CDR3 here is CSVVVASTQYF.